This T cell receptor beta chain was recovered during a study of blood T cell repertoires in COVID-19 (dated by TCRdb to the early 2020s). Background for the entire study: Samples covering the acute and convalescent phases of COVID-19 were provided by collaborators in the United States, Italy and Spain. HLA class I and class II types, where available, came from metadata supplied by the sample provider rather than from assay-based typing. The samples were drawn from two sources: the first 160 participants of the ongoing ImmuneRACE study, and 1,254 subjects contributed by 6 global collaborators. Deeply sampled blood TCRbeta repertoires from subjects exposed to, actively infected with, or recovered from COVID-19 were included in the dataset. A freely available public database, intended as a resource for researchers studying the immune response to SARS-CoV-2, is where the repertoires were released. A de-identified subject ID, COVID-19 status, age in years and sex were almost always included in the sample metadata. The material from the prospective study consisted of cDNA or gDNA derived from T cells, B-cell-depleted T cells, or PBMCs. Results the study describes overall, beyond this receptor: The quantity of clinical and demographic metadata differed by source and by participant and was supplied without curation.

Each collaborating institution followed its own protocols to collect whole blood in K2EDTA tubes. Collaborator samples were shipped for TCRbeta analysis as frozen whole blood, isolated PBMCs, or DNA extracted from either sample type. Remarks on this clone: What this receptor recognizes is not known. No clone much larger than this one lies a single base away; base qualities are absent.

TCRbeta CDR3 regions were amplified from genomic DNA using the immunoSEQ Assay, a bias-controlled multiplex PCR. For the original study's pipeline: Nucleated cell counts per sample were estimated from amplification of reference gene primers within the assay. Sequence reads were collapsed and filtered to measure the absolute abundance of every unique TCRbeta CDR3 rearrangement. For each sample, productive Simpson clonality was calculated as the square root of Simpson's diversity index across productive rearrangements. The table comes from immuneACCESS by way of TCRdb, which keeps in-frame sequences with V and J called. Part of the clones is missing from these tables; in studies checked, under half for an unresolved V gene and the rest for unknown reasons. That table is the source of V, J and clone size, and D and trimming were worked out from the DNA. The sample includes around 170,000 clones, with roughly four fifths observed a single time. Around 6.1% of the sample is taken by the ten largest.

For CDR1 and CDR2, the germline V gene lists SGHRS and YFSETQ. The V end loses 2 bases and the J end loses 7 bases, and a stretch of 7 bases separates them. The CDR3 numbers 12 residues from cysteine through phenylalanine. The CDR3 DNA has 36 bases and is translated from base 1. This TCR derives from a woman between 35 and 50 years old with acute or convalescent COVID-19. Sequencing was done on a sample of peripheral blood. The chain is made from TRBV5-1 and TRBJ2-1, with the D segment identity uncertain. The DNA sequence is given as TGCGCCAGCAGCTTCCTCCCGAATGAGCAGTTCTTC. The resulting protein is CASSFLPNEQFF.